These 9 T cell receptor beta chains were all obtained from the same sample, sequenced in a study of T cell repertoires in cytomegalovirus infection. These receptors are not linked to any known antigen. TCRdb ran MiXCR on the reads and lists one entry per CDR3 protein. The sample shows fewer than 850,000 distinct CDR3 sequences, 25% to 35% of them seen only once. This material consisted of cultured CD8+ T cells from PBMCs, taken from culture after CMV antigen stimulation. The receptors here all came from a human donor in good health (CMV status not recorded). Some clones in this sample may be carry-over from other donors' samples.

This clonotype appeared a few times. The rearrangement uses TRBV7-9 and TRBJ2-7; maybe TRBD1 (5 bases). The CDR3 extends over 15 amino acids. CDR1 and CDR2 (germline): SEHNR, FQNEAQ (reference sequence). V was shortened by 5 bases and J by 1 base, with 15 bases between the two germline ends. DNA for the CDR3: TGTGCCAGCAGCCAATCCTCGACAGAATCCTACGAGCAGTACTTC. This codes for CASSQSSTESYEQYF. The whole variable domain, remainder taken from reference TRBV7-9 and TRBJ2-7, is DTGVSQNPRHKITKRGQNVTFRCDPISEHNRLYWYRQTLGQGPEFLTYFQNEAQLEKSRLLSDRFSAERPKGSFSTLEIQRTEQGDSAMYLCASSQSSTESYEQYFGPGTRLTVT.

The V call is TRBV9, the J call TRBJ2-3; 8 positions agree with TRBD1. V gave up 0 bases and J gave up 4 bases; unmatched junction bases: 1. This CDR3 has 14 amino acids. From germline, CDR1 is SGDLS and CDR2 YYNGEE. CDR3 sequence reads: CASSVDRGADTQYF. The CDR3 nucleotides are TGTGCCAGCAGCGTAGACAGGGGGGCAGATACGCAGTATTTT.

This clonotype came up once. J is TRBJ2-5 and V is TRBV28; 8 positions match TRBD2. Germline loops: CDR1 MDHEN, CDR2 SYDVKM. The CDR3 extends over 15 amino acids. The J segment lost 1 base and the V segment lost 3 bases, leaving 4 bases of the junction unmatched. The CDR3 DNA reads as TGTGCCAGCAGTTTCTACGGGGGGGTCCAAGAGACCCAGTACTTC. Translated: CASSFYGGVQETQYF.

The CDR3 region is CASSSGQGRVETQYF. CDR3 nucleotide sequence: TGTGCCAGCAGCTCGGGACAGGGCAGGGTCGAGACCCAGTACTTC. The gene calls are TRBV27 and TRBJ2-5, with 9 nucleotides matching TRBD1. This CDR3 is built from 15 residues. Trimming took 6 bases from V and 5 from J; bases not matched to a gene: 10. The germline V gene has CDR1 MNHEY and CDR2 SMNVEV (reference sequence).

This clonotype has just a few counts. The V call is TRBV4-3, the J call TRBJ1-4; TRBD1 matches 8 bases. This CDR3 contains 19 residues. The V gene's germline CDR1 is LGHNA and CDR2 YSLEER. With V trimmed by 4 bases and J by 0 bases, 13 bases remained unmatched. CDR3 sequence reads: CASSPRGQGNSATNEKLFF. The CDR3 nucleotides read TGCGCCAGCAGCCCGAGAGGACAGGGTAATTCAGCAACTAATGAAAAACTGTTTTTT.

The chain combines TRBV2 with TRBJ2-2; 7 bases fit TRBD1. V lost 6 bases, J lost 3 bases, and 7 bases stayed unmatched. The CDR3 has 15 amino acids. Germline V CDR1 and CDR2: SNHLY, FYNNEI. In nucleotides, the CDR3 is TGTGCCAGCAGCACCTCGGGACAGTACACCGGGGAGCTGTTTTTT. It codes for CASSTSGQYTGELFF.

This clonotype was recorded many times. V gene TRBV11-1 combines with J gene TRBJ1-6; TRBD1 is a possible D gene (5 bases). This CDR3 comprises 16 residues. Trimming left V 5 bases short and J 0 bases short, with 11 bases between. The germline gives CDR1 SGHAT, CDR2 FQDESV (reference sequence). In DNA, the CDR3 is TGTGCCAGCAGCCCAGGGATTTTCTCCTATAATTCACCCCTCCACTTT. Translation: CASSPGIFSYNSPLHF.

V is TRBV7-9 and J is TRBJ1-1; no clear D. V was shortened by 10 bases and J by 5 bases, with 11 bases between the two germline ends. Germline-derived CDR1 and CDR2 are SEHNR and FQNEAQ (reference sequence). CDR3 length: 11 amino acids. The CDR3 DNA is TGTGCCACCAAAGGGAGGACTGAAGCTTTCTTT. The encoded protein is CATKGRTEAFF.

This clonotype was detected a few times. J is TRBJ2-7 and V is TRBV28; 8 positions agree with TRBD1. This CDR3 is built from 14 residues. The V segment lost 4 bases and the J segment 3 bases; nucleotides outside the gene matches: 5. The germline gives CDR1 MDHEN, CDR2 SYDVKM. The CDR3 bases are TGTGCCAGCAGTTCCCTGGACAGGGACTACGAGCAGTACGTC. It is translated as CASSSLDRDYEQYV.